These 19 T cell receptor beta chains were all obtained from the same sample, sequenced in a study of blood T cell repertoires in COVID-19. Produced via immunoSEQ multiplex PCR; TCRdb's table is partial and in-frame only. The table lists tens of thousands of clones, 80% of them singletons, with approximately 18% in the top ten. Material for sequencing was peripheral blood. The receptor set was obtained from a man between 65 and 80 years old who had recovered from COVID-19.

This chain uses TRBV9 with TRBJ2-2, with 10 nucleotides matching TRBD2. Unmatched junction bases numbered 4, after V lost 4 bases and J lost 4 bases. The germline V gene encodes CDR1 SGDLS and CDR2 YYNGEE. The CDR3 extends over 15 amino acids. The CDR3 protein is CASSFSGGSTGELFF. The CDR3 DNA follows: TGTGCCAGCAGCTTTAGCGGGGGGAGCACCGGGGAGCTGTTTTTT.

This rearrangement joins TRBV25-1 to TRBJ1-5; D perhaps matches TRBD1 (6 bases). The CDR3 contains 13 residues. Germline CDR1 and CDR2: MGHDK and SYGVNS. Trimming removed 6 bases from V and 4 bases from J, with 10 bases in between. DNA of the CDR3: TGTGCCAGCAGACAGGGAGTAAATCAGCCCCAGCATTTT. This encodes CASRQGVNQPQHF.

This chain uses TRBV18 with TRBJ2-5; maybe TRBD2 (5 bases). This CDR3 contains 15 residues. CDR1 is KGHSH, CDR2 LQKENI, per germline. V was pared by 2 bases and J by 2 bases, with 12 bases between. The CDR3 loop is CASSPYAGDQETQYF. CDR3 bases: TGTGCCAGCTCACCATATGCCGGGGATCAAGAGACCCAGTACTTC.

This chain uses TRBV19 with TRBJ2-7, with D uncertain. The V end was cut by 5 bases, the J end by 0 bases, with 17 bases between. This CDR3 is built from 16 residues. Germline loops: CDR1 LNHDA, CDR2 SQIVND (reference sequence). The CDR3 loop is CASSGLSTTDSYEQYF. Here the CDR3 DNA reads TGTGCCAGTAGTGGCCTGTCGACAACCGACTCCTACGAGCAGTACTTC.

The chain couples TRBV19 to TRBJ2-5, with TRBD2 as a possible D gene (6 bases). Between the trimmed V and J ends, which lost 5 bases and 2 bases, there was a span of 15 bases. Germline V gene lookup returns CDR1 LNHDA and CDR2 SQIVND (reference sequence). The CDR3 has 15 amino acids. The CDR3 region is CASSLTGDQQETQYF. The CDR3 DNA reads as TGTGCCAGTAGTTTAACGGGAGACCAACAAGAGACCCAGTACTTC.

This rearrangement joins TRBV9 to TRBJ2-3; 12 bases line up with TRBD2. The CDR3 consists of 17 residues. The trim removed 0 bases at V and 2 bases at J, leaving 4 bases unmatched. Per germline, CDR1 SGDLS and CDR2 YYNGEE. The DNA of the CDR3 is TGTGCCAGCAGCGTAGTGGGACTAGCGGGTTACACAGATACGCAGTATTTT. As protein: CASSVVGLAGYTDTQYF. The full variable domain, its missing parts supplied by reference TRBV9 and TRBJ2-3, is DSGVTQTPKHLITATGQRVTLRCSPRSGDLSVYWYQQSLDQGLQFLIQYYNGEERAKGNILERFSAQQFPDLHSELNLSSLELGDSALYFCASSVVGLAGYTDTQYFGPGTRLTVL.

The chain is built from TRBV4-3 and TRBJ1-4; D may be TRBD1 (5 bases). This CDR3 comprises 17 residues. Germline CDR1 LGHNA, CDR2 YSLEER. V was shortened by 4 bases and J by 4 bases, with 19 bases between the two germline ends. The CDR3 loop is CASSRVLSGADNEKLFF. The CDR3 DNA reads TGCGCCAGCAGCCGAGTATTGAGTGGGGCGGATAATGAAAAACTGTTTTTT.

J is TRBJ2-2 and V is TRBV12-5; 10 bases fit TRBD2. Germline assignment: CDR1 LGHNT and CDR2 FRNRAP. Germline trimming cut 3 bases from V and 4 bases from J; bases unmatched to any gene: 8. The CDR3 covers 17 residues. CDR3 DNA: TGTGCTAGTGGTTTAAGGCTAGCGGGAGCGCGCACCGGGGAGCTGTTTTTT. It translates to CASGLRLAGARTGELFF.

This rearrangement joins TRBV5-5 to TRBJ2-3; D is ambiguous. Looked up from germline, CDR1 is SGHKS and CDR2 is YYEKEE (reference sequence). This CDR3 spans 15 amino acids. Trimming took 1 base from V and 6 from J, leaving 15 bases between them. The CDR3 is CASSLNGRSMDTQYF. The CDR3 bases are TGTGCCAGCAGCTTGAACGGCCGGAGCATGGATACGCAGTATTTT.

This chain uses TRBV19 with TRBJ1-5, with D perhaps matching TRBD1 (6 bases). CDR1 LNHDA and CDR2 SQIVND come from the germline V gene (reference sequence). V shed 5 bases and J shed 3 bases, with 14 bases lying between them. The CDR3 length is 15 residues. CDR3 coding DNA: TGTGCCAGTAGTCCCGGTGGGGGCTACAATCAGCCCCAGCATTTT. Translation: CASSPGGGYNQPQHF.

V usage is TRBV5-8 and J usage is TRBJ1-1; 8 nucleotides line up with TRBD1. Germline V gives CDR1 SGHTS, CDR2 YDEGEE. This CDR3 has 16 amino acids. V was clipped by 0 bases and J by 4 bases; unmatched bases: 8. CDR3 loop: CASSLDTGQGGTEAFF. CDR3 nucleotides: TGTGCCAGCAGCTTGGATACCGGACAGGGCGGCACTGAAGCTTTCTTT.

V is TRBV5-1 and J is TRBJ2-7; TRBD1 matches 8 bases. CDR1 is SGHRS and CDR2 is YFSETQ in the germline V gene. This CDR3 contains 15 residues. Trimming cost V 4 bases and J 2 bases; bases outside gene matches: 8. CDR3 coding DNA: TGCGCCAGCAGCAGGACAGGGATCGGGACCTACGAGCAGTACTTC. This translates into CASSRTGIGTYEQYF.

The V and J genes are TRBV14 and TRBJ1-1; TRBD1 might be the D (5 bases). The CDR3 loop spans 13 amino acids. CDR1 and CDR2 (germline): SGHDN, FVKESK. V was pared by 4 bases and J by 7 bases, with 13 bases between. Written as DNA, the CDR3 is TGTGCCAGCAGCCGCGGGACCCTATTTGAAGCTTTCTTT. As protein: CASSRGTLFEAFF.

Only a few counts were recorded for this clone. The V and J genes are TRBV7-9 and TRBJ1-6; D remains ambiguous. The CDR3 consists of 14 residues. Trimming cost V 5 bases and J 10 bases, with 15 bases left between them. CDR1 and CDR2 from the germline V gene are SEHNR and FQNEAQ (reference sequence). CDR3 sequence: CASSPTAPGSPLHF. The CDR3 bases are TGTGCCAGCAGCCCTACAGCCCCTGGGTCACCCCTCCACTTT.

This clone was seen more than once but under ten times. The V and J genes are TRBV19 and TRBJ2-1, with D possibly TRBD2 on 6 matching bases. Germline loops: CDR1 LNHDA, CDR2 SQIVND (reference sequence). The CDR3 sequence is 14 residues long. Trimming shortened V by 3 bases and J by 6 bases, and 12 bases separated the two germline ends. CDR3 in DNA: TGTGCCAGTAGTATTTCCGGGGGAGGCAATGAGCAGTTCTTC. Translating it yields CASSISGGGNEQFF.

In this sample, this clone turned up once. The chain links TRBV9 to TRBJ1-4; 9 nucleotides match TRBD1. Germline V gene sequence: CDR1 SGDLS, CDR2 YYNGEE. V lost 0 bases to trimming and J lost 0 bases; unmatched junction nucleotides: 6. The CDR3 contains 18 residues. This chain's CDR3 is CASSVGTGVTATNEKLFF. In nucleotides, the CDR3 is TGTGCCAGCAGCGTAGGGACAGGGGTCACTGCAACTAATGAAAAACTGTTTTTT.

The chain joins TRBV3-1 (or the pseudogene TRBV3-2) to TRBJ2-7; 8 bases align to TRBD2. CDR1 LGHDT and CDR2 YNNKEL come from the germline V gene (reference sequence). This CDR3 region has 14 residues. V trimming: 1 base; J trimming: 3 bases; junction bases outside the gene matches: 2. The CDR3 spells CASSQGTSSYEQYF. The DNA of the CDR3 is TGTGCCAGCAGCCAAGGGACTAGCAGCTACGAGCAGTACTTC.

The J gene is TRBJ2-5, the V gene TRBV6-1, with D possibly matching TRBD2 (7 bases). Germline values: CDR1 MNHNS, CDR2 SASEGT. V was pared by 2 bases and J by 5 bases, with 12 bases between. CDR3 length equals 14 residues. The CDR3 nucleotides read TGTGCCAGCAGTGAAAGGGGGGGGCGGGAGACCCAGTACTTC. It is translated as CASSERGGRETQYF.

The table lists this clone with a few counts. V usage is TRBV4-1 and J usage is TRBJ2-7; D remains unclear. The germline V and J ends were trimmed by 4 bases and 4 bases, with 11 bases remaining between them. This CDR3 region has 13 residues. CDR1 and CDR2 from the germline V gene are MGHRA and YSYEKL. The CDR3 DNA sequence: TGCGCCAGCAGCCCGACCCAGGAATACGAGCAGTACTTC. Translated: CASSPTQEYEQYF.